Below, 10 T cell receptor beta chains from the same sample are listed, as sequenced in a study of spatial heterogeneity in lung cancer. MiXCR, applied by TCRdb to the 5' RACE reads, yields one record per CDR3 protein. The repertoire holds about 92,000 distinct CDR3 sequences, with less than 15% as singletons. Time point defined: sample taken at primary tumor resection. Whole RNA came from tumor, nontumor lung or frozen PBMC and was sequenced without being sorted. Source: PBMCs, taken at surgery. Source of these receptors: a male donor with early-stage non-small cell lung cancer.

This chain's CDR3 is CSALGGFIGEDTQYF. CDR3 DNA: TGCAGTGCTTTGGGGGGTTTCATAGGCGAGGATACGCAGTATTTT. The rearrangement links TRBV20-1 to TRBJ2-3, with D perhaps matching TRBD2 (6 bases). CDR3 length: 15 amino acids. The V end was cut by 5 bases, the J end by 6 bases, with 21 bases between. Germline values: CDR1 DFQATT, CDR2 SNEGSKA (reference sequence).

V and J are TRBV7-2 and TRBJ2-2; 11 bases align to TRBD2. V was clipped by 1 base and J by 4 bases; unmatched bases: 5. CDR1 and CDR2 (germline): SGHTA, FQGNSA. The CDR3 runs to 17 residues. The CDR3 protein is CASSLVLLAGGTGELFF. The CDR3 DNA reads as TGTGCCAGCAGCTTAGTTCTTCTAGCGGGGGGCACCGGGGAGCTGTTTTTT.

J is TRBJ1-6 and V is TRBV20-1; unclear D gene. There are 15 residues in the CDR3. V was clipped by 3 bases and J by 10 bases, with 19 bases between them. Germline CDR1 reads DFQATT; CDR2 reads SNEGSKA (reference sequence). CDR3 region: CSASPPGPHDSPLHF. The CDR3 region has the DNA TGCAGTGCTAGTCCCCCCGGGCCCCACGACTCACCCCTCCACTTT.

This clonotype has a count of ten or more. The J gene is TRBJ2-3, the V gene TRBV28, with no clear D. This CDR3 region has 13 residues. Trimming cost V 3 bases and J 0 bases, with 4 bases left between them. The V gene's germline CDR1 is MDHEN and CDR2 SYDVKM. The CDR3 sequence is CASSFISTDTQYF. The CDR3, as DNA: TGTGCCAGCAGTTTCATTAGCACAGATACGCAGTATTTT. Variable domain in full (rest from reference TRBV28 and TRBJ2-3): DVKVTQSSRYLVKRTGEKVFLECVQDMDHENMFWYRQDPGLGLRLIYFSYDVKMKEKGDIPEGYSVSREKKERFSLILESASTNQTSMYLCASSFISTDTQYFGPGTRLTVL.

This clonotype was counted between two and nine times. CDR3 coding DNA: TGTGCCAGCTCACCGGGGTCCGAGCAGTACTTC. Protein sequence: CASSPGSEQYF. V and J are TRBV18 and TRBJ2-7; no clear D gene. The CDR3 sequence is 11 residues long. V was clipped by 3 bases and J by 6 bases, with 6 bases between them. Germline CDR1 KGHSH, CDR2 LQKENI.

J is TRBJ2-1 and V is TRBV28, with 12 bases lining up with TRBD2. CDR3 length: 16 amino acids. The J segment lost 2 bases and the V segment lost 2 bases, leaving 1 base of the junction unmatched. Germline CDR1 and CDR2: MDHEN and SYDVKM. CDR3 DNA: TGTGCCAGCAGTTTACTAGCGGGAGGGCCCTACAATGAGCAGTTCTTC. It is translated as CASSLLAGGPYNEQFF.

This clonotype was recorded only once. The rearrangement uses TRBV6-1 and TRBJ2-2, with D perhaps matching TRBD2 (6 bases). The CDR3 length is 14 residues. In germline, CDR1 is MNHNS, CDR2 SASEGT. V gave up 11 bases and J gave up 1 base, with 14 bases separating them. CDR3 sequence: CALGAGLNTGELFF. CDR3 coding DNA: TGTGCCCTCGGGGCGGGGCTGAACACCGGGGAGCTGTTTTTT.

This clonotype was detected only a few times. The rearrangement joins TRBV12-3 or TRBV12-4 to TRBJ2-6; 7 bases match TRBD1. Trimming took 5 bases from V and 0 from J; bases not matched to a gene: 10. The CDR3 contains 18 residues. The CDR3 region is CASSLDRVTLSGANVLTF. The CDR3 DNA reads TGTGCCAGCAGTCTAGACAGGGTTACCCTCTCTGGGGCCAACGTCCTGACTTTC.

The chain employs TRBV12-3 or TRBV12-4 and TRBJ1-6; no clear D gene. CDR3 length: 12 residues. V was cut by 3 bases and J by 8 bases, with 5 bases left in between. DNA of the CDR3: TGTGCCAGCAGTTTCGTGGATTCACCCCTCCACTTT. Translated, it gives CASSFVDSPLHF.

This clonotype was seen a single time. This CDR3 is missing its conserved last phenylalanine or tryptophan, likely due to a read error. The V gene is TRBV20-1, the J gene TRBJ1-2; D unresolved. The V end was cut by 7 bases, the J end by 0 bases, with 12 bases between. There are 13 residues in the CDR3. The germline CDR1 and CDR2 sequences are DFQATT and SNEGSKA (reference sequence). CDR3 sequence reads: CSVMERANYGYTI. DNA for the CDR3: TGCAGTGTAATGGAAAGGGCTAACTATGGCTACACCATC.